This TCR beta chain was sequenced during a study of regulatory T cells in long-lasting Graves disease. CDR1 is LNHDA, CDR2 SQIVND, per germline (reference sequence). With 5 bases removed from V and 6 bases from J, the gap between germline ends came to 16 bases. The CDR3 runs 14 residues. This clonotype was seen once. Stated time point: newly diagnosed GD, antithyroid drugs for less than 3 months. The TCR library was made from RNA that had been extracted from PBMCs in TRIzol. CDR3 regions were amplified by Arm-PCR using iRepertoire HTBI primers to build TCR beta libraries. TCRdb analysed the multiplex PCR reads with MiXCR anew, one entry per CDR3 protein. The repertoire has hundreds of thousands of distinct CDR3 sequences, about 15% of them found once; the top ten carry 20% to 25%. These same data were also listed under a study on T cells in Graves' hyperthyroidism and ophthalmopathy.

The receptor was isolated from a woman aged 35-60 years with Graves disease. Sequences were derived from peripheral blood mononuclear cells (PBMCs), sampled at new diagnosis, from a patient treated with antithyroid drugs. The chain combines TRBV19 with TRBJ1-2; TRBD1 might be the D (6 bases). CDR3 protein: CASSSTRGQHGYTF. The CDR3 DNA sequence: TGTGCCAGTAGTTCAACCCGGGGACAACATGGCTACACCTTC.